This note documents a single T cell receptor beta chain sequence. Other nucleotide sequences from this sample produce the same CDR3. The length of the CDR3 is 12 residues. The V and J ends lost 3 bases and 6 bases respectively, with 8 bases between them. The germline V gene encodes CDR1 KGHSH and CDR2 LQKENI. This specimen belongs to a study of T cell responses to AZD1222 COVID-19 vaccine. Sequenced by immunoSEQ multiplex PCR; TCRdb stores in-frame clones only, minus some. The sample has some 120,000 clones; around nine tenths are singletons. The V and J genes are TRBV18 and TRBJ1-1; D is uncertain. The material sequenced was peripheral blood, taken on day 0 of AZD1222 vaccination. This clonotype was obtained from an adult in good health. In nucleotides, the CDR3 is TGTGCCAGCTCACCCACTGGGTCTGAAGCTTTCTTT. Protein product: CASSPTGSEAFF.